This T cell receptor (beta chain) is drawn from a study of blood T cell repertoires in COVID-19. Overall study context: Both acute and convalescent COVID-19 samples were obtained from the United States, Italy and Spain. The analysed material was cDNA or gDNA that came from T cells, B-cell-depleted T cells, or PBMCs.

The CDR3 contains 13 residues. CDR1 and CDR2 (germline): SGHRS, YFSETQ. The V end was cut by 4 bases, the J end by 8 bases, with 15 bases between. In the original workflow: It was from reference gene primer amplification that nucleated cell counts were estimated. This table comes from immunoSEQ multiplex PCR, and its TCRdb copy is limited to in-frame clones, with some not included. V, J and clone size reflect that table, while D and trimming were determined from the DNA. Of about 92,000 clones listed, 55% to 80% were seen once; the top ten hold around 23%. Worth noting for this clone: The same CDR3 arises from other DNA sequences in this sample as well.

This clonotype was sampled from an older woman in a cohort sampled during active or convalescent COVID-19. The source material was peripheral blood. V is TRBV5-1 and J is TRBJ1-2; D call uncertain. CDR3 coding DNA: TGCGCCAGCAGCCCCGACACGCACGCCGGCTACACCTTC. Translating it yields CASSPDTHAGYTF.